A single sample is the source of the 20 T cell receptor beta chains below, sequenced in a study of T cell responses to AZD1222 COVID-19 vaccine. Sequencing used immunoSEQ multiplex PCR; TCRdb keeps in-frame clones, though not all of them. The table lists 120,000 to 150,000 clones, more than 80% of them singletons. The sequences come from peripheral blood, collected on day 0 of AZD1222 vaccination. The receptors derive from an adult in good health.

The rearrangement joins TRBV30 to TRBJ1-2; no clear D. There are 12 residues in the CDR3. Per the germline V gene, CDR1 is GTSNPN and CDR2 is SVGIG (reference sequence). Trimming cost V 2 bases and J 1 base, with 5 bases left between them. The CDR3 sequence is CAWSLNNYGYTF. The DNA of the CDR3 is TGTGCCTGGAGTTTAAATAACTATGGCTACACCTTC.

The chain joins TRBV18 to TRBJ2-7, with 10 bases matching TRBD2. Germline V gene data show CDR1 as KGHSH and CDR2 as LQKENI. The junction had 8 bases not matched to a gene; V was cut back by 3 bases and J by 3 bases. This CDR3 spans 16 amino acids. In DNA form, the CDR3 reads TGTGCCAGCTCACCCCTCGCAACTAGCGGGGTCTACGAGCAGTACTTC. The encoded protein is CASSPLATSGVYEQYF.

The gene calls are TRBV6-1 and TRBJ1-5; D is unresolved. In germline, CDR1 is MNHNS, CDR2 SASEGT. The V gene lost 0 bases and the J gene lost 0 bases, with 12 bases spanning the gap. This CDR3 is 17 amino acids long. This CDR3 reads CASSEALLTVSNQPQHF. CDR3 in DNA: TGTGCCAGCAGTGAAGCGCTTCTCACGGTTAGCAATCAGCCCCAGCATTTT.

V is TRBV18 and J is TRBJ2-2; 7 bases agree with TRBD2. The CDR3 consists of 14 residues. CDR1 is KGHSH, CDR2 LQKENI, per germline. After removal of 5 bases from V and 6 bases from J, the junction contained 6 bases not matched to a gene. CDR3 in amino acids: CASSTGRRPGELFF. The CDR3 DNA follows: TGTGCCAGCTCAACCGGGAGGCGGCCCGGGGAGCTGTTTTTT.

The rearrangement uses TRBV13 and TRBJ2-7, with 8 bases aligning to TRBD2. Germline V gives CDR1 PRHDT, CDR2 FYEKMQ (reference sequence). The CDR3 runs 14 residues. V lost 3 bases to trimming and J lost 4 bases; unmatched junction nucleotides: 5. The CDR3 region has the DNA TGTGCCAGCAGCTTCGGGGGGGCCTCGTACGAGCAGTACTTC. Protein sequence: CASSFGGASYEQYF.

The chain joins TRBV7-2 to TRBJ1-5; tentatively, D is TRBD1 (6 bases). CDR3 length equals 16 residues. Germline-derived CDR1 and CDR2 are SGHTA and FQGNSA. V dropped 1 base and J dropped 0 bases, with 10 bases sitting between them. CDR3 protein: CASSLEGGGSNQPQHF. CDR3 coding DNA: TGTGCCAGCAGCTTAGAAGGGGGGGGTAGCAATCAGCCCCAGCATTTT.

This chain uses TRBV13 with TRBJ2-1; 7 nucleotides agree with TRBD2. After removal of 2 bases from V and 0 bases from J, the junction contained 4 bases not matched to a gene. The CDR3 has 16 amino acids. CDR1 and CDR2 (germline): PRHDT, FYEKMQ (reference sequence). The CDR3 loop is CASSLLGTNSYNEQFF. CDR3 coding DNA: TGTGCCAGCAGCTTACTTGGGACTAACTCCTACAATGAGCAGTTCTTC.

This clone was recorded once. V and J are TRBV5-1 and TRBJ2-7, with 8 bases lining up with TRBD1. Trimming at V came to 4 bases and at J to 2 bases, leaving 2 bases not matched to a gene. CDR3 length equals 13 residues. Germline values: CDR1 SGHRS, CDR2 YFSETQ. The CDR3 is CASSRTGTYEQYF. For the CDR3, the DNA is TGCGCCAGCAGCAGGACAGGGACCTACGAGCAGTACTTC.

A note on this clone: The sample carries other DNA sequences with the same CDR3. This chain joins TRBV9 and TRBJ1-1, with D perhaps matching TRBD1 (5 bases). Germline loops: CDR1 SGDLS, CDR2 YYNGEE. This CDR3 region has 14 residues. V was cut by 5 bases and J by 1 base, with 12 bases left in between. The CDR3 DNA follows: TGTGCCAGCAGTCGTACTGGACAGAACACTGAAGCTTTCTTT. This translates into CASSRTGQNTEAFF.

The chain combines TRBV5-8 with TRBJ2-7; tentatively, D is TRBD1 (5 bases). This CDR3 is built from 14 residues. Between the trimmed V and J ends, which lost 2 bases and 4 bases, there was a span of 13 bases. In germline, CDR1 is SGHTS, CDR2 YDEGEE. CDR3 protein: CASSFWQGTYEQYF. CDR3 in DNA: TGTGCCAGCAGCTTTTGGCAGGGTACGTACGAGCAGTACTTC.

This sequence joins TRBV10-2 and TRBJ1-2, with a weak D call TRBD1 (5 bases). Germline-derived CDR1 and CDR2 are WSHSY and SAAADI. The CDR3 covers 18 residues. V shed 3 bases and J shed 5 bases, with 25 bases lying between them. CDR3 sequence: CASSDVLRGADGVYGYTF. The CDR3 coding sequence is TGCGCCAGCAGTGACGTTCTACGTGGGGCCGACGGGGTATATGGCTACACCTTC.

The chain is built from TRBV7-9 and TRBJ2-1; 10 bases agree with TRBD1. The CDR3 has 15 amino acids. The junction had 8 bases not matched to a gene; V was cut back by 8 bases and J by 4 bases. The V gene's germline CDR1 is SEHNR and CDR2 FQNEAQ (reference sequence). The CDR3 coding sequence is TGTGCCAGCCGCCAAGGGACAGGGGTTTACAATGAGCAGTTCTTC. Its protein is CASRQGTGVYNEQFF.

V and J are TRBV4-1 and TRBJ2-7; TRBD1 might be the D (6 bases). CDR1 is MGHRA, CDR2 YSYEKL, per germline. V gave up 4 bases and J gave up 0 bases, with 13 bases separating them. This CDR3 contains 15 residues. The CDR3, as DNA: TGCGCCAGCAGCCGCGGTCAGGGGAACTCCTACGAGCAGTACTTC. Amino acids: CASSRGQGNSYEQYF.

The genes are TRBV10-2 and TRBJ2-3, with TRBD2 identical over 9 bases. This CDR3 comprises 16 residues. The J segment lost 4 bases and the V segment lost 8 bases, leaving 13 bases of the junction unmatched. Germline V lookup: CDR1 WSHSY, CDR2 SAAADI. The CDR3 region is CASRLSPSGAADTQYF. The CDR3 DNA is TGCGCCAGCCGACTGTCCCCTAGCGGGGCAGCAGATACGCAGTATTTT.

In its sample, this clone was seen once. The chain joins TRBV27 to TRBJ2-4; 9 bases map to TRBD1. The CDR3 consists of 17 residues. CDR1 and CDR2 from the germline V gene are MNHEY and SMNVEV (reference sequence). Germline trimming cut 3 bases from V and 0 bases from J; bases unmatched to any gene: 6. CDR3 DNA: TGTGCCAGCAGTTTCTCCACAGGGGGCCTAGCCAAAAACATTCAGTACTTC. Protein product: CASSFSTGGLAKNIQYF.

The chain combines TRBV6-5 with TRBJ1-2; 9 positions match TRBD1. The CDR3 consists of 14 residues. V trimming: 5 bases; J trimming: 7 bases; junction bases outside the gene matches: 8. CDR1 is MNHEY and CDR2 is SVGAGI in the germline V gene. For the CDR3, the DNA is TGTGCCAGCAGTCTACTACAGGGGGCGGGTGGCTACACCTTC. This translates into CASSLLQGAGGYTF.

The chain has TRBV19 and TRBJ1-6; D gene unclear. The CDR3 covers 14 residues. V was cut by 3 bases and J by 7 bases, with 10 bases left in between. From germline, CDR1 is LNHDA and CDR2 SQIVND (reference sequence). CDR3 DNA sequence: TGTGCCAGTAGTATGGCCCTCCCGAATTCACCCCTCCACTTT. This encodes CASSMALPNSPLHF. Full variable domain (missing parts from reference TRBV19 and TRBJ1-6): DGGITQSPKYLFRKEGQNVTLSCEQNLNHDAMYWYRQDPGQGLRLIYYSQIVNDFQKGDIAEGYSVSREKKESFPLTVTSAQKNPTAFYLCASSMALPNSPLHFGNGTRLTVT.

J is TRBJ1-5 and V is TRBV5-6, with D unresolved. Germline V gene sequence: CDR1 SGHDT, CDR2 YYEEEE. Trimming shortened V by 0 bases and J by 6 bases, and 4 bases separated the two germline ends. The CDR3 consists of 12 residues. The CDR3 region has the DNA TGTGCCAGCAGCTTGGACGGTCAGCCCCAGCATTTT. Amino acids: CASSLDGQPQHF.

The J gene is TRBJ2-1, the V gene TRBV24-1, with D perhaps matching TRBD2 (6 bases). CDR3 length: 13 residues. Trimming pared 2 bases from V and 13 bases from J, leaving 14 bases between. Germline CDR1 and CDR2: KGHDR and SFDVKD. CDR3 sequence: CATSDSGQGGQFF. CDR3 in DNA: TGTGCCACCAGTGATTCTGGGCAGGGAGGACAGTTCTTC.

The chain couples TRBV6-2 or TRBV6-3 to TRBJ2-7; 15 bases match TRBD2. CDR3 length: 17 amino acids. V trimming: 5 bases; J trimming: 4 bases; junction bases outside the gene matches: 9. The germline CDR1 and CDR2 sequences are MNHEY and SVGEGT. The CDR3 here is CASSTGTSGRSLYEQYF. The CDR3 bases are TGTGCCAGCAGTACCGGGACTAGCGGGAGGTCCCTATACGAGCAGTACTTC.